The 11 T cell receptor beta chains listed next were all sequenced from one sample in a study of blood T cell repertoires in COVID-19. Method: immunoSEQ multiplex PCR; TCRdb's copy keeps in-frame clones and lacks some. The data show a few hundred thousand clones, roughly 87% seen once. Sequenced material: peripheral blood. The receptors shown here come from a middle-aged woman who had recovered from COVID-19.

The V call is TRBV5-1, the J call TRBJ2-7; 9 bases are shared with TRBD1. Germline values: CDR1 SGHRS, CDR2 YFSETQ. V was clipped by 4 bases and J by 6 bases; unmatched bases: 8. This CDR3 region has 14 residues. The CDR3 region is CASSTGTGSIEQYV. CDR3 DNA: TGCGCCAGCAGCACCGGGACAGGGTCCATCGAGCAGTACGTC.

This clone showed up just once. The chain carries TRBV5-5 and TRBJ2-5; 9 positions agree with TRBD2. The germline V gene encodes CDR1 SGHKS and CDR2 YYEKEE (reference sequence). CDR3 length: 14 residues. V lost 6 bases, J lost 5 bases, and 8 bases stayed unmatched. The CDR3, as DNA: TGTGCCAGCATCCTGGCGGGGGGGCGGGAGACCCAGTACTTC. This codes for CASILAGGRETQYF. The entire variable domain, with the rest obtained from reference TRBV5-5 and TRBJ2-5, is as follows: DAGVTQSPTHLIKTRGQQVTLRCSPISGHKSVSWYQQVLGQGPQFIFQYYEKEERGRGNFPDRFSARQFPNYSSELNVNALLLGDSALYLCASILAGGRETQYFGPGTRLLVL.

This rearrangement joins TRBV19 to TRBJ1-2; D uncertain. The CDR3 is 14 amino acids. The germline gives CDR1 LNHDA, CDR2 SQIVND (reference sequence). Trimming left V 1 base short and J 4 bases short, with 10 bases between. The DNA for the CDR3 is TGTGCCAGTAGTATAGTTCAGAATTCCTATGGCTACACCTTC. This gives the protein CASSIVQNSYGYTF.

This rearrangement joins TRBV19 to TRBJ1-1; no clear D gene. This CDR3 has 16 residues. V shed 5 bases and J shed 1 base, with 17 bases lying between them. Germline CDR1 reads LNHDA; CDR2 reads SQIVND (reference sequence). CDR3 DNA sequence: TGTGCCAGTAGTTCTTTTGAGAGCACAGAGAACACTGAAGCTTTCTTT. Its translation: CASSSFESTENTEAFF.

The chain is built from TRBV18 and TRBJ2-3; 9 bases align to TRBD2. V shed 3 bases, J shed 3 bases, and the junction held 7 bases outside the gene matches. CDR1 and CDR2 (germline): KGHSH, LQKENI. The CDR3 sequence is 16 residues long. CDR3 region: CASSPDSGSWTDTQYF. The CDR3, as DNA: TGTGCCAGCTCACCCGATAGCGGGAGTTGGACAGATACGCAGTATTTT.

V is TRBV5-4 and J is TRBJ1-6; D is ambiguous. Per the germline V gene, CDR1 is SGHNT and CDR2 is YYREEE (reference sequence). V lost 2 bases, J lost 4 bases, and 7 bases lay in between. This CDR3 region has 14 residues. CDR3 nucleotides: TGTGCCAGCAGCTTTGGGCAGTATAATTCACCCCTCCACTTT. Translating it yields CASSFGQYNSPLHF. The whole variable domain, remainder taken from reference TRBV5-4 and TRBJ1-6, is ETGVTQSPTHLIKTRGQQVTLRCSSQSGHNTVSWYQQALGQGPQFIFQYYREEENGRGNFPPRFSGLQFPNYSSELNVNALELDDSALYLCASSFGQYNSPLHFGNGTRLTVT.

This clone was found once. The chain recombines TRBV6-5 with TRBJ1-4; 7 bases map to TRBD1. CDR1 MNHEY and CDR2 SVGAGI come from the germline V gene. Trimming cost V 6 bases and J 8 bases; bases outside gene matches: 6. There are 13 residues in the CDR3. CDR3 coding DNA: TGTGCCAGCAGAGGGGGCCTTAGGGAAAAACTGTTTTTT. Amino acids: CASRGGLREKLFF.

This chain connects TRBV15 to TRBJ2-1; 7 positions agree with TRBD1. The CDR3 contains 17 residues. The trim removed 0 bases at V and 3 bases at J, leaving 8 bases unmatched. CDR1 is LNHNV and CDR2 is YYDKDF in the germline V gene (reference sequence). The CDR3 is CATSRDLTGPNYNEQFF. The CDR3 DNA reads TGTGCCACCAGCAGAGATTTGACAGGGCCTAACTACAATGAGCAGTTCTTC.

The J gene is TRBJ1-3, the V gene TRBV2; no definite D call. Between the trimmed V and J ends, which lost 7 bases and 2 bases, there was a span of 9 bases. Germline V gives CDR1 SNHLY, CDR2 FYNNEI. The CDR3 runs to 13 residues. Here the CDR3 reads CASMYIAGNTIYF. CDR3 sequence (DNA): TGTGCCAGCATGTACATTGCTGGAAACACCATATATTTT.

The chain couples TRBV10-1 to TRBJ1-2, with a tentative D call TRBD1 (5 bases). V lost 7 bases and J lost 7, with 25 bases in between. CDR1 and CDR2 from the germline V gene are WNHNN and SYGVQD (reference sequence). The CDR3 extends over 16 amino acids. The CDR3 bases are TGCGCCAGCAACCAGAGGGACTCACGTGGATTGAGTGGCTACACCTTC. Encoded protein: CASNQRDSRGLSGYTF.

The chain carries TRBV19 and TRBJ2-3; 9 positions agree with TRBD2. This CDR3 is 16 amino acids long. J was trimmed by 0 bases and V by 5 bases; bases with no gene match: 6. Looked up from germline, CDR1 is LNHDA and CDR2 is SQIVND (reference sequence). CDR3 residues: CASSSSLAGSTDTQYF. DNA for the CDR3: TGTGCCAGTAGTTCTTCTCTAGCGGGGAGCACAGATACGCAGTATTTT. The full variable domain, rest sourced from reference TRBV19 and TRBJ2-3, is DGGITQSPKYLFRKEGQNVTLSCEQNLNHDAMYWYRQDPGQGLRLIYYSQIVNDFQKGDIAEGYSVSREKKESFPLTVTSAQKNPTAFYLCASSSSLAGSTDTQYFGPGTRLTVL.